This is a list of T cell receptor beta chains from one sample in a study of T cells in Graves' hyperthyroidism and ophthalmopathy. TCRdb used MiXCR to reprocess the multiplex PCR reads, holding one entry per CDR3 protein. The sample lists around 600,000 distinct CDR3 sequences, approximately 15% seen once, with around 13% in the top ten. What was sequenced was blood. These receptors all stem from a woman aged 45-65 years with Graves' ophthalmopathy. The CDR3 runs from the conserved cysteine through the conserved F or W. Each record gives: CDR3 length, clone size, J gene, D gene, V gene, CDR3 DNA, CDR3 protein. A D gene is named only where the DNA matches it firmly. For some rows the clone size is stated as once, few or many, or as a class when expanded; others skip it.

length: 18
size: few
J: TRBJ2-5
D: .
V: TRBV5-1
DNA: TGCGCCAGCAGCTTGGGGTCCCGGGACCGGGGGTTGGCAGAGACCCAGTACTTC
CDR3: CASSLGSRDRGLAETQYF

length: 15
size: many
J: TRBJ2-3
D: .
V: TRBV7-2
DNA: TGTGCCAGCAGCTCCCTAGCACAACCCACAGATACGCAGTATTTT
CDR3: CASSSLAQPTDTQYF

length: 16
size: .
J: TRBJ1-2
D: .
V: TRBV27
DNA: TGTGCCAGCAGTCGGAACCCTTCTTGGGCTAACTATGGCTACACCTTC
CDR3: CASSRNPSWANYGYTF

length: 15
size: many
J: TRBJ2-7
D: .
V: TRBV28
DNA: TGTGCCAGCAGCCGATATGGGAAAAAGGCTTACGAGCAGTACTTC
CDR3: CASSRYGKKAYEQYF

length: 15
size: .
J: TRBJ2-7
D: TRBD2
V: TRBV7-9
DNA: TGTGCCAGCAGTCCTCTAGCGGCCTTCTCCTACGAGCAGTACTTC
CDR3: CASSPLAAFSYEQYF

length: 15
size: few
J: TRBJ1-6
D: .
V: TRBV15
DNA: TGTGCCACCAGCAGAGTTCGGAGATATAATTCACCCCTCCACTTT
CDR3: CATSRVRRYNSPLHF

length: 15
size: many
J: TRBJ2-1
D: TRBD1
V: TRBV24-1
DNA: TGTGCCACCAGCCCGGGACAGCAAACCTACAATGAGCAGTTCTTC
CDR3: CATSPGQQTYNEQFF

length: 15
size: .
J: TRBJ2-5
D: TRBD2
V: TRBV2
DNA: TGTGCCAGCAGTGGTAGCGGGAGTGCGCGAGAGACCCAGTACTTC
CDR3: CASSGSGSARETQYF

length: 12
size: many
J: TRBJ2-3
D: .
V: TRBV12-3/TRBV12-4
DNA: TGTGCCAGCACTCCCGGGGGAGATACGCAGTATTTT
CDR3: CASTPGGDTQYF

length: 17
size: many
J: TRBJ2-7
D: .
V: TRBV7-2
DNA: TGTGCCAGCAGCTTAGAGTGGGGAGGCGAGACCTCCTACGAGCAGTACTTC
CDR3: CASSLEWGGETSYEQYF

length: 13
size: .
J: TRBJ1-5
D: .
V: TRBV7-9
DNA: TGTGCCAGCAGCCCGGAAGGGGATCAGCCCCAGCATTTT
CDR3: CASSPEGDQPQHF

length: 15
size: many
J: TRBJ2-3
D: TRBD2
V: TRBV7-8
DNA: TGTGCCAGCAGCAAATATAGCGGGAGTGCAGATACGCAGTATTTT
CDR3: CASSKYSGSADTQYF

length: 14
size: many
J: TRBJ2-2
D: .
V: TRBV7-8
DNA: TGTGCCAGCAGGGGCGGGGCGAACACCGGGGAGCTGTTTTTT
CDR3: CASRGGANTGELFF

length: 13
size: many
J: TRBJ2-3
D: .
V: TRBV3-1
DNA: TGTGCCAGCAGCCAAGTGGGATCAGATACGCAGTATTTT
CDR3: CASSQVGSDTQYF

length: 17
size: .
J: TRBJ1-1
D: TRBD1
V: TRBV27
DNA: TGTGCCAGCAGTCCTGGGACAGGGGGCCAAATGGACACTGAAGCTTTCTTT
CDR3: CASSPGTGGQMDTEAFF

length: 15
size: many
J: TRBJ2-1
D: TRBD2
V: TRBV5-1
DNA: TGCGCCAGCAGCTTGGCTAGCGGGGGTTACAATGAGCAGTTCTTC
CDR3: CASSLASGGYNEQFF

length: 15
size: many
J: TRBJ1-1
D: .
V: TRBV12-3/TRBV12-4
DNA: TGTGCCAGCAGTCCGGACAGCGGTCTGAACACTGAAGCTTTCTTT
CDR3: CASSPDSGLNTEAFF

length: 15
size: many
J: TRBJ2-3
D: TRBD1
V: TRBV7-3
DNA: TGTGCCAGCAGCTTAGAACAGGGGGCGGTAGATACGCAGTATTTT
CDR3: CASSLEQGAVDTQYF

length: 16
size: many
J: TRBJ2-1
D: TRBD2
V: TRBV4-3
DNA: TGCGCCAGCAGCCAACGACTAGCGGGAGGGGTCAATGAGCAGTTCTTC
CDR3: CASSQRLAGGVNEQFF

length: 15
size: many
J: TRBJ1-2
D: TRBD1
V: TRBV28
DNA: TGTGCCAGCAGAAATACCGGGACAGGGGTCTATGGCTACACCTTC
CDR3: CASRNTGTGVYGYTF

length: 15
size: many
J: TRBJ1-2
D: .
V: TRBV6-2/TRBV6-3
DNA: TGTGCCAGCAGTTACGTTCGGGTCAGGGAGGATGGCTACACCTTC
CDR3: CASSYVRVREDGYTF

length: 14
size: .
J: TRBJ2-2
D: .
V: TRBV29-1
DNA: TGCAGCGTTGAACATCGGATTAACACCGGGGAGCTGTTTTTT
CDR3: CSVEHRINTGELFF

length: 18
size: many
J: TRBJ2-6
D: .
V: TRBV7-8
DNA: TGTGCCAGCAGCTTAAGTCCCGGACAACTCGAAGGGGCCAACGTCCTGACTTTC
CDR3: CASSLSPGQLEGANVLTF

length: 13
size: many
J: TRBJ1-2
D: .
V: TRBV20-1
DNA: TGCAGTGCTAGACAGGATGGTCCCTATGGCTACACCTTC
CDR3: CSARQDGPYGYTF

length: 15
size: many
J: TRBJ1-3
D: .
V: TRBV3-1
DNA: TGTGCCAGCAGTCAATTCCGTACTTCTGGAAACACCATATATTTT
CDR3: CASSQFRTSGNTIYF

length: 17
size: many
J: TRBJ2-3
D: .
V: TRBV11-2
DNA: TGTGCCAGCAGCTTAGTTCCCCTCTTTACAAGCACAGATACGCAGTATTTT
CDR3: CASSLVPLFTSTDTQYF